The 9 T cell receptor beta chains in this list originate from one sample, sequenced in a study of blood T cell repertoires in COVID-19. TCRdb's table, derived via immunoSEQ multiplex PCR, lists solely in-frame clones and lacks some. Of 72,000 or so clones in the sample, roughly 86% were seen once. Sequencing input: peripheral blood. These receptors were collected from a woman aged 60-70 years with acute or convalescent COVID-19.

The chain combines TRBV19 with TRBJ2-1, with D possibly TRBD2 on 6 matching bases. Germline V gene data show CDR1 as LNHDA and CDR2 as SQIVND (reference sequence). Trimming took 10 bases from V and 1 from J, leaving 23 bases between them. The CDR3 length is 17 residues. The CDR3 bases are TGTGCCACCCATGGGGGGACCGGACGGGGTTCCTACAATGAGCAGTTCTTC. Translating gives CATHGGTGRGSYNEQFF.

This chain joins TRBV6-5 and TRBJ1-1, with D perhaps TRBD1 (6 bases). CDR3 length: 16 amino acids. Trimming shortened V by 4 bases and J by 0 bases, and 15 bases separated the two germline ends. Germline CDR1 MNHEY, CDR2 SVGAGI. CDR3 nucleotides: TGTGCCAGCAGTTCCTGGGGGGGCTCGATGAACACTGAAGCTTTCTTT. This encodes CASSSWGGSMNTEAFF.

The CDR3 loop is CASSSSGGAGDTQYF. CDR3 sequence (DNA): TGTGCCAGCAGCTCTAGCGGGGGGGCCGGCGATACGCAGTATTTT. This chain joins TRBV5-6 and TRBJ2-3; 12 nucleotides align to TRBD2. This CDR3 spans 15 amino acids. The germline V gene has CDR1 SGHDT and CDR2 YYEEEE. V dropped 3 bases and J dropped 6; count of bases not matched to a gene: 5.

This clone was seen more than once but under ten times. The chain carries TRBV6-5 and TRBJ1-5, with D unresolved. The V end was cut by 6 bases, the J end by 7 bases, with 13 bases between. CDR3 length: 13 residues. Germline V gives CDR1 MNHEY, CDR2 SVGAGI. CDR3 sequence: CASSRDPGQPQHF. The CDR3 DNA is TGTGCCAGCAGCCGAGACCCGGGACAGCCCCAGCATTTT.

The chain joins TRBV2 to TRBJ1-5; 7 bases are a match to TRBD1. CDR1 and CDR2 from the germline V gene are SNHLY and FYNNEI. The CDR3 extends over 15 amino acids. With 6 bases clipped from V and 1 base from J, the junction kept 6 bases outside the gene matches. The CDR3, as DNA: TGTGCCAGCAGGAGGGACAGCGCCAGCAATCAGCCCCAGCATTTT. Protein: CASRRDSASNQPQHF.

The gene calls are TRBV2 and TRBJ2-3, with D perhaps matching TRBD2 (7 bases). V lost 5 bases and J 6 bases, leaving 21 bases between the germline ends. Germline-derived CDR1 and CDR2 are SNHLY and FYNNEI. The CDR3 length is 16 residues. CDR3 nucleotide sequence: TGTGCCAGCAGTCCCCAGGCGGGGGCTGTTCTGGATACGCAGTATTTT. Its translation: CASSPQAGAVLDTQYF. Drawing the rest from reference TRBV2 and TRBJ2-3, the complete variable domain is EPEVTQTPSHQVTQMGQEVILRCVPISNHLYFYWYRQILGQKVEFLVSFYNNEISEKSEIFDDQFSVERPDGSNFTLKIRSTKLEDSAMYFCASSPQAGAVLDTQYFGPGTRLTVL.

Written as DNA, the CDR3 is TGTGCCAGCAGCTCGGGGAGCGACACTGAAGCTTTCTTT. It translates to CASSSGSDTEAFF. The rearrangement uses TRBV12-3 or TRBV12-4 and TRBJ1-1; D call uncertain. The CDR3 runs 13 residues. Trimming pared 6 bases from V and 3 bases from J, leaving 11 bases between.

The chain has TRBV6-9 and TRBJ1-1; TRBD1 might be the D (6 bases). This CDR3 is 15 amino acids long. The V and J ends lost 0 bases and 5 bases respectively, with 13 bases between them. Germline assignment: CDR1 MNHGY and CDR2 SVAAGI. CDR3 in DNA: TGTGCCAGCAGTTATTCGACTGGGGGCGCAACTGAAGCTTTCTTT. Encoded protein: CASSYSTGGATEAFF.

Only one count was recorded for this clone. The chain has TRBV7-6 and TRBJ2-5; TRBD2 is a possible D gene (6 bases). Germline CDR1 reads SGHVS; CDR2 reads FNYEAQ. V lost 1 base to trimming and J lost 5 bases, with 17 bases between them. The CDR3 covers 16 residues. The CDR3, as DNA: TGTGCCAGCAGCTTAGGGGTTGGAGGGTCCCTTGAGACCCAGTACTTC. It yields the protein CASSLGVGGSLETQYF. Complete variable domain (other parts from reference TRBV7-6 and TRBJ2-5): GAGVSQSPRYKVTKRGQDVALRCDPISGHVSLYWYRQALGQGPEFLTYFNYEAQQDKSGLPNDRFSAERPEGSISTLTIQRTEQRDSAMYRCASSLGVGGSLETQYFGPGTRLLVL.